The entry below describes one TCR beta chain. Only in-frame clones appear in the TCRdb table, and some are missing; sequencing was by immunoSEQ multiplex PCR. The data hold hundreds of thousands of clones, with roughly 90% observed a single time. The record originates from a study of shared T cell receptors in the human thymus. The CDR3 has 16 amino acids. In addition, the sample was reused for a study of human thymus T cells.

The sample consisted of thymocytes. V is TRBV12-2 and J is TRBJ2-7; the D call of TRBD1 is as the table states it, not checked on the DNA. TRBV12-2 is given as a pseudogene. This TCR derives from a boy less than two years old with a congenital heart defect. The CDR3 spells CASRLAAGLLSYEQYF. For the CDR3, the DNA is TGTGCAAGTCGCTTAGCGGCAGGGCTCCTTTCCTACGAGCAGTACTTC.